This T cell receptor beta chain was captured by sequencing in a study of blood T cells in healthy people across ages. Donors gave approximately 9.9 milliliters of peripheral blood apiece. The CDR3 is 14 residues long. V was clipped by 0 bases and J by 4 bases, with 10 bases between them. Germline V lookup: CDR1 LGHDT, CDR2 YNNKEL (reference sequence). For the second PCR, which ran for roughly 7 to 11 cycles, a sample-barcoded 5' primer and a J-beta primer mix were used. TCRdb reprocessed the 5' RACE reads with MiXCR, giving one entry per CDR3 protein. Of about 1.7 million distinct CDR3 sequences in the sample, roughly 30% are singletons; the top ten hold about 7.7%.

Sample: blood. The TCR comes from a woman aged 25-40 years in good health. The rearrangement uses TRBV3-1 and TRBJ2-7; possible D gene TRBD1, 5 bases. The CDR3 DNA follows: TGTGCCAGCAGCCAAGATTCAGGGTGGTACGAGCAGTACTTC. This codes for CASSQDSGWYEQYF.